The 25 T cell receptor beta chains below all came from one sample that was sequenced in a study of graft-versus-host responses after intestinal transplantation. The table came from immunoSEQ multiplex PCR; TCRdb's copy has only in-frame clones and leaves some out. The data show about 59,000 clones, about 94% seen once. These TCRs' antigens remain unknown. Sequencing used unstimulated CD4+ T cells sorted from spleen or lymph node cells, obtained before transplant. The source is a human donor who was the organ donor for an intestinal transplant.

The J gene is TRBJ2-1, the V gene TRBV4-3, with TRBD1 matching over 9 bases. Germline CDR1 is LGHNA and CDR2 is YSLEER. The CDR3 runs to 16 residues. Trimming cost V 1 base and J 6 bases; bases outside gene matches: 7. The CDR3 is CASSQARDREFNEQFF. The CDR3, as DNA: TGCGCCAGCAGCCAAGCCCGGGACAGGGAATTCAATGAGCAGTTCTTC.

The chain employs TRBV7-2 and TRBJ2-3; maybe TRBD2 (6 bases). The V end lost 2 bases, the J end lost 1 base, and 13 bases lay between the germline ends. There are 16 residues in the CDR3. Looked up from germline, CDR1 is SGHTA and CDR2 is FQGNSA. CDR3 coding DNA: TGTGCCAGCAGCTTATTGGGGGGTTATGGCACAGATACGCAGTATTTT. Amino acid sequence: CASSLLGGYGTDTQYF.

The chain combines TRBV5-1 with TRBJ2-7; D unresolved. Per germline, CDR1 SGHRS and CDR2 YFSETQ. This CDR3 region has 14 residues. Between the trimmed V and J ends, which lost 2 bases and 0 bases, there was a span of 9 bases. Here the CDR3 reads CASSFDPYSYEQYF. The CDR3 DNA sequence: TGCGCCAGCAGCTTTGACCCATACTCCTACGAGCAGTACTTC.

The rearrangement links TRBV21-1 to TRBJ2-6; the listed D gene, TRBD2, was not tested against the DNA. TRBV21-1 is designated a pseudogene. This CDR3 spans 18 amino acids. DNA of the CDR3: TGTGCCAGCAGCAAAGTTGAACTAGCGCTATCTGGGGCCAACGTCCTGACTTTC. Its protein is CASSKVELALSGANVLTF.

The chain has TRBV6-6 and TRBJ2-5; maybe TRBD2 (6 bases). The V gene lost 0 bases and the J gene lost 4 bases, with 12 bases spanning the gap. This CDR3 is built from 15 residues. The germline gives CDR1 MNHNY, CDR2 SVGAGI (reference sequence). The CDR3 DNA is TGTGCCAGCAGTTACTCGGGACTTTTCTCAGAGACCCAGTACTTC. Its translation: CASSYSGLFSETQYF.

J is TRBJ1-2 and V is TRBV27, with D maybe TRBD1 (5 bases). With 5 bases removed from V and 5 bases from J, the gap between germline ends came to 15 bases. The CDR3 sequence is 14 residues long. Germline V gives CDR1 MNHEY, CDR2 SMNVEV (reference sequence). CDR3 DNA: TGTGCCAGCAGTCTCTCCCCAGGGTATTATGGCTACACCTTC. The encoded protein is CASSLSPGYYGYTF.

Only one count was recorded for this clone. This rearrangement joins TRBV9 to TRBJ1-3, with D unclear. The CDR3 has 14 amino acids. V was clipped by 0 bases and J by 3 bases, with 7 bases between them. Germline V gives CDR1 SGDLS, CDR2 YYNGEE. The CDR3 DNA sequence: TGTGCCAGCAGCGTAGAAGGCAGTGGAAACACCATATATTTT. It encodes CASSVEGSGNTIYF. The variable domain in full, with the rest retrieved from reference TRBV9 and TRBJ1-3, is DSGVTQTPKHLITATGQRVTLRCSPRSGDLSVYWYQQSLDQGLQFLIQYYNGEERAKGNILERFSAQQFPDLHSELNLSSLELGDSALYFCASSVEGSGNTIYFGEGSWLTVV.

The rearrangement links TRBV19 to TRBJ2-1; D possibly uses TRBD1 or TRBD2 (5 bases each). The CDR3 runs 15 residues. V was clipped by 7 bases and J by 1 base, with 14 bases between them. The germline V gene encodes CDR1 LNHDA and CDR2 SQIVND (reference sequence). The CDR3 loop reads CASTPTGQSYNEQFF. In DNA form, the CDR3 reads TGTGCCAGTACCCCCACGGGGCAGTCCTACAATGAGCAGTTCTTC. Variable domain in full (rest from reference TRBV19 and TRBJ2-1): DGGITQSPKYLFRKEGQNVTLSCEQNLNHDAMYWYRQDPGQGLRLIYYSQIVNDFQKGDIAEGYSVSREKKESFPLTVTSAQKNPTAFYLCASTPTGQSYNEQFFGPGTRLTVL.

V is TRBV14 and J is TRBJ2-3; 9 nucleotides line up with TRBD2. Trimming cost V 4 bases and J 0 bases; bases outside gene matches: 5. Germline V gene data show CDR1 as SGHDN and CDR2 as FVKESK. This CDR3 is 16 amino acids long. The CDR3 reads CASSRDSGGSTDTQYF. In DNA, the CDR3 is TGTGCCAGCAGCCGAGATAGCGGGGGAAGCACAGATACGCAGTATTTT.

The V call is TRBV2, the J call TRBJ2-7; maybe TRBD1 (5 bases). The ends were cut back, 7 bases at V and 6 bases at J, with 13 bases in the middle. CDR1 and CDR2 (germline): SNHLY, FYNNEI. This CDR3 region has 12 residues. CDR3 in DNA: TGTGCCAGCACCTCAGGGTGGTCCGAGCAGTACTTC. Protein: CASTSGWSEQYF.

V usage is TRBV5-8 and J usage is TRBJ2-5, with TRBD1 matching 9 bases. Unmatched junction bases numbered 4, after V lost 3 bases and J lost 4 bases. CDR1 is SGHTS, CDR2 YDEGEE, per germline. This CDR3 region has 14 residues. CDR3 in amino acids: CASSWDRVRETQYF. Written as DNA, the CDR3 is TGTGCCAGCAGCTGGGACAGGGTTAGAGAGACCCAGTACTTC.

A single count supports this clone. This chain joins TRBV7-2 and TRBJ1-3; D not resolved. Looked up from germline, CDR1 is SGHTA and CDR2 is FQGNSA. Trimming pared 2 bases from V and 0 bases from J, leaving 2 bases between. CDR3 length: 13 residues. CDR3 DNA sequence: TGTGCCAGCAGCTTACACTCTGGAAACACCATATATTTT. This sequence encodes CASSLHSGNTIYF.

The chain has TRBV4-2 and TRBJ2-7, with 14 bases lining up with TRBD2. Germline lookup yields CDR1 LGHNA and CDR2 YNFKEQ. CDR3 length equals 19 residues. The V and J ends lost 1 base and 4 bases, in that order; junction bases with no gene match: 12. As DNA, the CDR3 is TGTGCCAGCAGCCAAGCGCACAAAGGACTAGCGGGGGGTTCTTACGAGCAGTACTTC. Translated, it gives CASSQAHKGLAGGSYEQYF.

Written as DNA, the CDR3 is TGCGCCAGCAGCTTCTCCCATCTCACCAATGAGCAGTTCTTC. Protein: CASSFSHLTNEQFF. The rearrangement joins TRBV5-1 to TRBJ2-1; D not resolved. The CDR3 is made up of 14 amino acids. V shed 2 bases and J shed 6 bases, with 12 bases lying between them. Per the germline V gene, CDR1 is SGHRS and CDR2 is YFSETQ.

The rearrangement uses TRBV7-9 and TRBJ2-1; D call uncertain. Germline CDR1 reads SEHNR; CDR2 reads FQNEAQ (reference sequence). V dropped 2 bases and J dropped 4 bases, with 3 bases sitting between them. The CDR3 spans 12 residues. In nucleotides, the CDR3 is TGTGCCAGCAGCTTAAGGTACAATGAGCAGTTCTTC. Protein: CASSLRYNEQFF.

In DNA, the CDR3 is TGTGCCAGCTCACCGGGACGGATTAACTATGGCTACACCTTC. It encodes CASSPGRINYGYTF. The chain carries TRBV18 and TRBJ1-2; D may be TRBD1 (5 bases). Between the trimmed V and J ends, which lost 3 bases and 1 base, there was a span of 9 bases. The CDR3 extends over 14 amino acids. Looked up from germline, CDR1 is KGHSH and CDR2 is LQKENI.

The CDR3 is CASSLTSGGYEQYF. The CDR3 DNA reads TGTGCCAGCAGCTTAACTAGCGGGGGGTACGAGCAGTACTTC. This chain links TRBV7-2 with TRBJ2-7; 12 nucleotides match TRBD2. Germline assignment: CDR1 SGHTA and CDR2 FQGNSA. The CDR3 runs 14 residues. The ends lost 2 bases at V and 4 bases at J; junction bases unmatched: 0.

This clone was seen only once. J is TRBJ1-2 and V is TRBV20-1, with no clear D. Germline-derived CDR1 and CDR2 are DFQATT and SNEGSKA (reference sequence). The CDR3 runs to 11 residues. Trimming stripped 0 bases from V and 8 bases from J, with 7 bases between. The CDR3 is CSARESLGYTF. CDR3 nucleotides: TGCAGTGCTAGAGAAAGCCTGGGCTACACCTTC.

This rearrangement joins TRBV6-1 to TRBJ1-2, with D uncertain. V lost 3 bases, J lost 8 bases, and 19 bases lay in between. This CDR3 comprises 15 residues. Germline CDR1 MNHNS, CDR2 SASEGT. CDR3 in amino acids: CASSEIWGGHRGYTF. CDR3 nucleotide sequence: TGTGCCAGCAGTGAGATTTGGGGAGGCCATCGGGGCTACACCTTC.

V usage is TRBV5-1 and J usage is TRBJ1-3; D unclear. Trimming shortened V by 0 bases and J by 4 bases, and 8 bases separated the two germline ends. The CDR3 loop spans 14 amino acids. CDR1 is SGHRS and CDR2 is YFSETQ in the germline V gene. The CDR3 nucleotides are TGCGCCAGCAGCTTGGAAGTTGGGGGAAACACCATATATTTT. Translation: CASSLEVGGNTIYF. Together with reference TRBV5-1 and TRBJ1-3, the CDR3 gives the full variable domain: KAGVTQTPRYLIKTRGQQVTLSCSPISGHRSVSWYQQTPGQGLQFLFEYFSETQRNKGNFPGRFSGRQFSNSRSEMNVSTLELGDSALYLCASSLEVGGNTIYFGEGSWLTVV.

V usage is TRBV6-6 and J usage is TRBJ2-5; 9 bases fit TRBD1. The CDR3 covers 15 residues. After removal of 6 bases from V and 1 base from J, the junction contained 6 bases not matched to a gene. Germline CDR1 and CDR2: MNHNY and SVGAGI (reference sequence). CDR3 protein: CASSRTGGGQETQYF. The CDR3 DNA follows: TGTGCCAGCAGCCGCACAGGGGGCGGCCAAGAGACCCAGTACTTC.

The J gene is TRBJ2-3, the V gene TRBV4-1; 9 bases are a match to TRBD1. Looked up from germline, CDR1 is MGHRA and CDR2 is YSYEKL. J gave up 8 bases and V 3 bases, and 9 bases lay outside the gene matches. This CDR3 is 15 amino acids long. CDR3 loop: CASSHPGQGEGTQYF. CDR3 in DNA: TGCGCCAGCAGCCATCCGGGACAGGGAGAGGGTACGCAGTATTTT.

The chain combines TRBV5-1 with TRBJ2-1; D remains unclear. The V end was cut by 2 bases, the J end by 5 bases, with 2 bases between. Germline CDR1 and CDR2: SGHRS and YFSETQ. The CDR3 sequence is 11 residues long. CDR3 in DNA: TGCGCCAGCAGCTTACACAATGAGCAGTTCTTC. It is translated as CASSLHNEQFF.

Only one count was recorded for this clone. This chain joins TRBV4-3 and TRBJ1-1, with unresolved D. CDR3 length equals 15 residues. Germline CDR1 LGHNA, CDR2 YSLEER. Trimming pared 0 bases from V and 1 base from J, leaving 9 bases between. The CDR3 DNA is TGCGCCAGCAGCCAAGATAAGAGGGAGAACACTGAAGCTTTCTTT. It yields the protein CASSQDKRENTEAFF.

The chain recombines TRBV5-1 with TRBJ2-3, with no clear D. V lost 4 bases, J lost 5 bases, and 11 bases lay in between. CDR1 and CDR2 (germline): SGHRS, YFSETQ. This CDR3 spans 13 amino acids. The CDR3 DNA reads TGCGCCAGCAGCCCCCAAGTAGGAGATACGCAGTATTTT. Its translation: CASSPQVGDTQYF.